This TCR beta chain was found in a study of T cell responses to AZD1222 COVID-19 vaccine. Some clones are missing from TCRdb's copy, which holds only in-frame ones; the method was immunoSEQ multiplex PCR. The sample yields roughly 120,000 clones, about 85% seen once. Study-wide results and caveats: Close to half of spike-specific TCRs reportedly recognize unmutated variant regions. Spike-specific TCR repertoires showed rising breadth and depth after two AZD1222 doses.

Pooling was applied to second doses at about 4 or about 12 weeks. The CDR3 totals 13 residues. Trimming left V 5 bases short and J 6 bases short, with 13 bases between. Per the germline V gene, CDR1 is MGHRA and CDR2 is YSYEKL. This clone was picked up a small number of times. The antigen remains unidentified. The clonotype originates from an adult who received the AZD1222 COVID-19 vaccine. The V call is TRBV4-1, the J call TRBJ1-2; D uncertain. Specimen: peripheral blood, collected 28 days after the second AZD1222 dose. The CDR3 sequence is CASSSPKEDGYTF. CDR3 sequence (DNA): TGCGCCAGCAGCTCCCCTAAAGAGGATGGCTACACCTTC.